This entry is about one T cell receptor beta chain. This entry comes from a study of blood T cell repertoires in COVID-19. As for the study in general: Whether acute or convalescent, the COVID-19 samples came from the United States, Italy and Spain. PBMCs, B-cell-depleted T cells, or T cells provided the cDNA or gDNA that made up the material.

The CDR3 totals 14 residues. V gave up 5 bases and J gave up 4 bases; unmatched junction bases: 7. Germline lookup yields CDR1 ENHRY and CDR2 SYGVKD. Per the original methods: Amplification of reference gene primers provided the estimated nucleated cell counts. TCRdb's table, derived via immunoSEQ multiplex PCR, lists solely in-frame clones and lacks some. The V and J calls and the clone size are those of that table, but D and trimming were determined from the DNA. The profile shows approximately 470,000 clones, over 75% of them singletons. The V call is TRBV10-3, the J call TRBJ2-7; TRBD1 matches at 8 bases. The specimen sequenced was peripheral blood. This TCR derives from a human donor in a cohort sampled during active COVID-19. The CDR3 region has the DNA TGTGCCATCAGTCCGGGACAGGACTCTTACGAGCAGTACTTC. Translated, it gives CAISPGQDSYEQYF.